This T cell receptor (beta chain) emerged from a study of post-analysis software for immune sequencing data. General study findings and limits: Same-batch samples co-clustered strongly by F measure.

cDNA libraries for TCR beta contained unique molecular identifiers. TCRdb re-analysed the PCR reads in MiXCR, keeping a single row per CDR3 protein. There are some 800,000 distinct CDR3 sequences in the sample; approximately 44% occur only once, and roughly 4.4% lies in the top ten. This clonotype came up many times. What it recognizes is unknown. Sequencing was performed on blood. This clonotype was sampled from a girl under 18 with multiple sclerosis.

As DNA, the CDR3 is TGTGCCAGCAGCCCGGGACTAGCGAACCATGAGCAGTTCTTC. Translation gives CASSPGLANHEQFF. The chain joins TRBV4-2 to TRBJ2-1; 10 bases match TRBD2. The germline V gene encodes CDR1 LGHNA and CDR2 YNFKEQ. The CDR3 runs to 14 residues. With V trimmed by 4 bases and J by 8 bases, 5 bases remained unmatched.